This TCR beta chain was recovered during a study of T cell changes during pregnancy in multiple sclerosis. Only in-frame clones appear in the TCRdb table, and some are missing; sequencing was by immunoSEQ multiplex PCR. This sample has about 47,000 clones, with over 75% found just once. CDR1 SQVTM and CDR2 ANQGSEA come from the germline V gene. This CDR3 is 14 amino acids long. This clonotype was obtained from a female donor with multiple sclerosis, enrolled in a pregnancy study. The sample was CD8+ T cells from peripheral blood mononuclear cells, taken in the second trimester of pregnancy. The chain links TRBV29-1 to TRBJ1-4; TRBD1 is a possible D gene (6 bases). This CDR3 is CSGLGGAPEEKLFF. CDR3 nucleotide sequence: TGCAGTGGATTAGGGGGGGCCCCTGAAGAAAAACTGTTTTTT. The full variable domain, in which reference TRBV29-1 and TRBJ1-4 provide the parts outside the CDR3, is SAVISQKPSRDICQRGTSLTIQCQVDSQVTMMFWYRQQPGQSLTLIATANQGSEATYESGFVIDKFPISRPNLTFSTLTVSNMSPEDSSIYLCSGLGGAPEEKLFFGSGTQLSVL.